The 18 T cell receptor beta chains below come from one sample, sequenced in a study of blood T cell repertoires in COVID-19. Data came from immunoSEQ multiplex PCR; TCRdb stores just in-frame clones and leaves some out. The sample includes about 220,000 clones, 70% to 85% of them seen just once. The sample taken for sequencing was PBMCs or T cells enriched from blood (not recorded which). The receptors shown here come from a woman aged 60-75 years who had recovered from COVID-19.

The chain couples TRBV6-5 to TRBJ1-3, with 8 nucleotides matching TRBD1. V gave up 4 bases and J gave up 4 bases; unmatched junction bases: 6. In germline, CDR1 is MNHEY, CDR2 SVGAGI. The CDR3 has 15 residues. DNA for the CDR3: TGTGCCAGCAGTTCCTTGGACAGGGACGGAAACACCATATATTTT. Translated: CASSSLDRDGNTIYF.

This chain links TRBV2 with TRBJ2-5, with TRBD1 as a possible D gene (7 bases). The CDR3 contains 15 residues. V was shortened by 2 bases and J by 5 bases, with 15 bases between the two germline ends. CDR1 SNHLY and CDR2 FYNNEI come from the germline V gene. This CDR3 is CASSELQGGRETQYF. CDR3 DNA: TGTGCCAGCAGTGAACTGCAGGGGGGAAGGGAGACCCAGTACTTC.

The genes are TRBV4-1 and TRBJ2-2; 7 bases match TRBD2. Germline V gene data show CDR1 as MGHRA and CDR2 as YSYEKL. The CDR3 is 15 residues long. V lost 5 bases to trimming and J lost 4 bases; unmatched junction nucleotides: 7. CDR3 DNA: TGCGCCAGCAGCATCAAGTGGGGGGGCACCGGGGAGCTGTTTTTT. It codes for CASSIKWGGTGELFF.

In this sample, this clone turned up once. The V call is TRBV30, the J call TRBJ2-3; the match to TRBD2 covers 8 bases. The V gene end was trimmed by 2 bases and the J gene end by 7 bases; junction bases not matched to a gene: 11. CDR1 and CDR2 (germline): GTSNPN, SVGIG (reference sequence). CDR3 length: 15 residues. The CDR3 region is CAWSPLSGGGNTQYF. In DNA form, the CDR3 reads TGTGCCTGGAGTCCCCTATCGGGAGGGGGGAATACGCAGTATTTT.

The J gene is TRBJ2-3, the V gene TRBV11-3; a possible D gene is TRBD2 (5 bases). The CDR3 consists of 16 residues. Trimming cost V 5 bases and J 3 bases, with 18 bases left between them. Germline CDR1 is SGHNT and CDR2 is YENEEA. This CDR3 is CASSPRYGNETDTQYF. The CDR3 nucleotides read TGTGCCAGCAGCCCTAGATACGGGAACGAAACAGATACGCAGTATTTT.

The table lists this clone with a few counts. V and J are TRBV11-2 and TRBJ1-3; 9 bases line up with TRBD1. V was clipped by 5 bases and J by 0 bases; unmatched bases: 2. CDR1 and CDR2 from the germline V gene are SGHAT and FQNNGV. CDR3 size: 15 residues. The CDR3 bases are TGTGCCAGCAGCGGGACAGGGCTCTCTGGAAACACCATATATTTT. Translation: CASSGTGLSGNTIYF.

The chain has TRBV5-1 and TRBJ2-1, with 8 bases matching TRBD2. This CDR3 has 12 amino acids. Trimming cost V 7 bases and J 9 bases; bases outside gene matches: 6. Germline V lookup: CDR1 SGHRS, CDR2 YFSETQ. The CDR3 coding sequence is TGCGCCAGCCGGGCGGGAGGCGGTGAGCAGTTCTTC. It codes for CASRAGGGEQFF.

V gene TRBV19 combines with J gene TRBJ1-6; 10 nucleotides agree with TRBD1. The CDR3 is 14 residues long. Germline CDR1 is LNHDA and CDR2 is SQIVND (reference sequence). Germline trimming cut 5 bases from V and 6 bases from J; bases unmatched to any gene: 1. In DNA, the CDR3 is TGTGCCAGTAGTTGGACAGGGGGTAATTCACCCCTCCACTTT. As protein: CASSWTGGNSPLHF.

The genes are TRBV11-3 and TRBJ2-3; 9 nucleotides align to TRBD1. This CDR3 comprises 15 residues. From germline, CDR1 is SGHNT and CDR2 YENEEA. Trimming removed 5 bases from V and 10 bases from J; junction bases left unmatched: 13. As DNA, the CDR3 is TGTGCCAGCAGCCTGACAGGGGGTACAAATTTTCCGCAGTATTTT. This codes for CASSLTGGTNFPQYF.

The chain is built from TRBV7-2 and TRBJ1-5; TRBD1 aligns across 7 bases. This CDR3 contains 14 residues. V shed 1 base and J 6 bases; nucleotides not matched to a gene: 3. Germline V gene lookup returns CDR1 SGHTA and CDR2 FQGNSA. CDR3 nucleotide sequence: TGTGCCAGCAGCTTAGGCAGGGGGAGTCAGCCCCAGCATTTT. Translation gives CASSLGRGSQPQHF. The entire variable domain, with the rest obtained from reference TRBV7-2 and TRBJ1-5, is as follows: GAGVSQSPSNKVTEKGKDVELRCDPISGHTALYWYRQSLGQGLEFLIYFQGNSAPDKSGLPSDRFSAERTGGSVSTLTIQRTQQEDSAVYLCASSLGRGSQPQHFGDGTRLSIL.

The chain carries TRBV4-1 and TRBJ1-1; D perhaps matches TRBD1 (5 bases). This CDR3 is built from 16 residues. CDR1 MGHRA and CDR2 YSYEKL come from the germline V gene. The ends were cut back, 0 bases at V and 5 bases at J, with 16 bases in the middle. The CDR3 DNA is TGCGCCAGCAGCCAAGAAAGGGGAACGAGTCGGACTGAAGCTTTCTTT. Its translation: CASSQERGTSRTEAFF.

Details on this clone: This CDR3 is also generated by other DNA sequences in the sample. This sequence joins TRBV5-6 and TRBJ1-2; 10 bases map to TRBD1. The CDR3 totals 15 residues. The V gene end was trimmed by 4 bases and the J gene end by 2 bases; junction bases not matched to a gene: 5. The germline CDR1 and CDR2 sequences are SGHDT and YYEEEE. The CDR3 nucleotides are TGTGCCAGCAGCCCGGGACAGGGGTTGAACTATGGCTACACCTTC. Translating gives CASSPGQGLNYGYTF.

CDR3 bases: TGTGCCAGCAGCCGTACAGGGGCCATAGGGTACAATGAGCAGTTCTTC. Its translation is CASSRTGAIGYNEQFF. The chain has TRBV25-1 and TRBJ2-1; 7 bases agree with TRBD1. Unmatched junction bases numbered 12, after V lost 6 bases and J lost 4 bases. CDR1 is MGHDK and CDR2 is SYGVNS in the germline V gene. The CDR3 contains 16 residues.

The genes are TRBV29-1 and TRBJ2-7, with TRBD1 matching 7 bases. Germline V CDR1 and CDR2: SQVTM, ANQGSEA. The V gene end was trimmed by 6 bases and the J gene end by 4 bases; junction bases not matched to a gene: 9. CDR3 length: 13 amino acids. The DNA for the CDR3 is TGCAGCGTCATACGGACAGGTCGTTACGAGCAGTACTTC. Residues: CSVIRTGRYEQYF.

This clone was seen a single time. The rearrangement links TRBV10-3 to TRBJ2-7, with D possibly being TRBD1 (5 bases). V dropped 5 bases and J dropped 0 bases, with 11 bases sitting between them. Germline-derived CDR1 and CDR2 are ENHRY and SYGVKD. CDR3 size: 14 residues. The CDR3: CAISPSDISYEQYF. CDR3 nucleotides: TGTGCCATCAGTCCTTCGGACATCTCCTACGAGCAGTACTTC.

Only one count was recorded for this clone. The CDR3 DNA reads as TGCAGCCATGACACGGACAGAAACACTGAAGCTTTCTTT. It is translated as CSHDTDRNTEAFF. The genes are TRBV29-1 and TRBJ1-1; perhaps TRBD1 as D (6 bases). The V gene's germline CDR1 is SQVTM and CDR2 ANQGSEA. The CDR3 has 13 residues. V dropped 8 bases and J dropped 2 bases, with 15 bases sitting between them.

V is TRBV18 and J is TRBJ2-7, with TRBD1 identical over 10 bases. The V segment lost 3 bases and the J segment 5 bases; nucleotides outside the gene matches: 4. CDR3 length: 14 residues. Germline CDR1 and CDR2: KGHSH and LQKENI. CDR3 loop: CASSPRQGANEQYF. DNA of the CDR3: TGTGCCAGCTCACCCAGACAGGGGGCTAACGAGCAGTACTTC. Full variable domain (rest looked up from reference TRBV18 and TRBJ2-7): NAGVMQNPRHLVRRRGQEARLRCSPMKGHSHVYWYRQLPEEGLKFMVYLQKENIIDESGMPKERFSAEFPKEGPSILRIQQVVRGDSAAYFCASSPRQGANEQYFGPGTRLTVT.

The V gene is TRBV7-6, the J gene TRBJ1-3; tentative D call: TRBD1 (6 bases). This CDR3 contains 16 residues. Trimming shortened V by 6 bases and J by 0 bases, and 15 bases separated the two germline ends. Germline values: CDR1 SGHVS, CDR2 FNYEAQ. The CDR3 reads CASSPYGGPSGNTIYF. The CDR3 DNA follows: TGTGCCAGCAGTCCGTACGGGGGGCCCTCTGGAAACACCATATATTTT.